The T cell receptor (beta chain) under discussion was sequenced for a study of shared clonotypes between healthy human individuals. General observations from the study: The authors expected sequencing depth to affect clonotype sharing among donors.

Some clones are missing from TCRdb's copy, which holds only in-frame ones; the method was immunoSEQ multiplex PCR. The repertoire has roughly 2.5 million clones, 90% to 95% of them found once; the top ten carry under 0.15%. Points on this clone: Its cognate antigen is unknown.

The V end was cut by 8 bases, the J end by 1 base, with 8 bases between. Per germline, CDR1 SNHLY and CDR2 FYNNEI. The CDR3 runs 12 residues. The sequence was obtained from a man aged 18 to 30 in good health. Sequenced input: naive CD4+ T cells sorted from blood. Regarding subset: CD45RA+ positively selected. The genes are TRBV2 and TRBJ1-1, with unresolved D. This CDR3 reads CASGNRNTEAFF. The CDR3 DNA reads as TGTGCCAGCGGCAACAGGAACACTGAAGCTTTCTTT.